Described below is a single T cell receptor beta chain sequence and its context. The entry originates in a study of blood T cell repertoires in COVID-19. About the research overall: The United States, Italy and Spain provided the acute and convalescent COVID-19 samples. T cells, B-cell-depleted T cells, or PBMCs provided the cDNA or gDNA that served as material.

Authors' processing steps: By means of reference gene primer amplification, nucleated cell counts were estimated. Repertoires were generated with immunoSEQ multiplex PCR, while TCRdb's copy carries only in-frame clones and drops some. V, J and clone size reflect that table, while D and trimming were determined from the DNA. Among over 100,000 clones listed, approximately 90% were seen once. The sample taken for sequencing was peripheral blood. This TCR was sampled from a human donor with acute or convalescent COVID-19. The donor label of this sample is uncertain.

The CDR3 DNA reads TGCAGCGTTGTTGGAGGGACCTACGAGCAGTACTTC. As protein: CSVVGGTYEQYF. The V gene is TRBV29-1, the J gene TRBJ2-7; D possibly corresponds to TRBD2 (6 bases). CDR1 and CDR2 from the germline V gene are SQVTM and ANQGSEA. This CDR3 has 12 amino acids. The V end was cut by 4 bases, the J end by 2 bases, with 9 bases between.